Listed below are T cell receptor beta chains from one sample, sequenced in a study of blood T cells in healthy people across ages. MiXCR, applied by TCRdb to the 5' RACE reads, yields one record per CDR3 protein. The table records under 2 million distinct CDR3 sequences, almost 35% of them present only once. The sample consisted of blood. The receptors were gathered from a young woman in good health. Each CDR3 is given with its conserved first and last residue. D genes are given only for firm matches. Only some rows state a clone size, as once, few, many or a class for expanded clones.

V gene,J gene,clone size,CDR3 length,D gene,CDR3 protein,CDR3 DNA
TRBV30,TRBJ1-1,NA,15,NA,CAWTHTGVVNTEAFF,TGTGCCTGGACTCACACGGGGGTCGTGAACACTGAAGCTTTCTTT
TRBV29-1,TRBJ2-7,few,13,NA,CSVPWPREDEQYF,TGCAGCGTTCCTTGGCCGAGGGAGGACGAGCAGTACTTC
TRBV4-1,TRBJ2-3,few,17,NA,CATSQDIQEGSTDTQYF,TGCGCCACCAGCCAAGATATTCAGGAGGGGAGCACAGATACGCAGTATTTT
TRBV2,TRBJ1-2,NA,12,NA,CASRVTRERYTF,TGTGCCAGCAGAGTCACCAGGGAACGCTACACCTTC
TRBV4-1,TRBJ2-7,NA,16,TRBD2,CASSQDLAGSSYEQYF,TGCGCCAGCAGCCAAGACCTAGCGGGGAGCTCCTACGAGCAGTACTTC
TRBV7-8,TRBJ1-2,NA,16,TRBD1,CASSTRQGRSSNGYTF,TGTGCCAGCAGCACTAGACAGGGAAGGTCTTCTAATGGCTACACCTTC
TRBV6-2/TRBV6-3,TRBJ1-5,NA,15,NA,CASSAVGGPNQPQHF,TGTGCCAGCAGTGCCGTGGGGGGTCCTAATCAGCCCCAGCATTTT
TRBV5-4,TRBJ2-1,NA,16,TRBD1,CATAGRGLRSYNEQFF,TGTGCTACTGCAGGCAGGGGGCTTCGCTCCTACAATGAGCAGTTCTTC
TRBV20-1,TRBJ2-7,NA,15,TRBD1,CSAKDGTGSSYEQYF,TGCAGTGCTAAGGACGGGACAGGGAGCTCCTACGAGCAGTACTTC
TRBV7-9,TRBJ1-2,NA,13,NA,CASSLAPRDGYTF,TGTGCCAGCAGCTTAGCTCCTCGGGATGGCTACACCTTC
TRBV29-1,TRBJ2-7,many,13,TRBD1,CSVEGQGRYEQYF,TGCAGCGTTGAGGGACAGGGCAGGTACGAGCAGTACTTC
TRBV20-1,TRBJ1-2,few,12,TRBD1,CSATDREYGYTF,TGCAGTGCCACGGACAGGGAGTATGGCTACACCTTC
TRBV7-3,TRBJ2-1,NA,17,TRBD2,CASSSRGARDSYNEQFF,TGTGCCAGCAGCTCGCGGGGGGCAAGAGACTCCTACAATGAGCAGTTCTTC
TRBV10-2,TRBJ2-1,NA,13,NA,CASSDPRWGEQFF,TGCGCCAGCAGTGACCCTAGGTGGGGTGAGCAGTTCTTC
TRBV12-3/TRBV12-4,TRBJ2-1,few,14,NA,CASSFSDNRNEQFF,TGTGCCAGCAGTTTTTCAGACAATCGGAATGAGCAGTTCTTC
TRBV4-1,TRBJ1-2,NA,14,NA,CASSQVRPGDGYTF,TGCGCCAGCAGCCAAGTTCGACCGGGTGACGGCTACACCTTC
TRBV11-2,TRBJ2-1,NA,14,TRBD2,CASSSSGAPNEQFF,TGTGCCAGCAGCTCTAGCGGGGCCCCCAATGAGCAGTTCTTC
TRBV3-1,TRBJ2-1,many,14,TRBD2,CASSQDLWGGEQFF,TGTGCCAGCAGCCAAGACCTTTGGGGGGGTGAGCAGTTCTTC
TRBV9,TRBJ2-7,few,14,NA,CASSLSPLMTEQYF,TGTGCCAGCAGCTTGAGCCCCTTGATGACCGAGCAGTACTTC
TRBV20-1,TRBJ2-1,NA,16,TRBD2,CSATRGREGSYNEQFF,TGCAGTGCCACTAGGGGTCGGGAGGGGTCCTACAATGAGCAGTTCTTC
TRBV4-2,TRBJ1-1,NA,15,NA,CASSQEVYGYTEAFF,TGTGCCAGCAGCCAAGAAGTTTACGGGTACACTGAAGCTTTCTTT
TRBV3-1,TRBJ2-3,NA,16,TRBD2,CASSHRLAALTDTQYF,TGTGCCAGCAGCCACCGACTAGCGGCCCTCACAGATACGCAGTATTTT
TRBV29-1,TRBJ1-1,few,13,NA,CSVEEGYATEAFF,TGCAGCGTTGAAGAGGGGTACGCCACTGAAGCTTTCTTT
TRBV25-1,TRBJ2-1,NA,14,NA,CASSAPSNDFEQFF,TGTGCCAGCAGTGCCCCCTCGAATGACTTTGAGCAGTTCTTC
TRBV7-8,TRBJ2-5,NA,19,TRBD2,CASSLPLAGGLLLGETQYF,TGTGCCAGCAGCCTTCCCCTAGCGGGAGGGCTTTTGCTCGGGGAGACCCAGTACTTC
TRBV20-1,TRBJ2-1,few,16,NA,CSARGLGSWIGNEQFF,TGCAGTGCTAGGGGTCTTGGAAGTTGGATTGGTAATGAGCAGTTCTTC
TRBV6-6,TRBJ1-2,NA,15,TRBD1,CASSFRDRGYYGYTF,TGTGCCAGCAGTTTCCGGGACAGGGGTTACTATGGCTACACCTTC
TRBV15,TRBJ2-3,NA,16,TRBD2,CATSRGAGAFTDTQYF,TGTGCCACCAGCAGAGGAGCGGGGGCCTTCACAGATACGCAGTATTTT
TRBV10-3,TRBJ1-2,few,13,NA,CAISGRTDYGYTF,TGTGCCATCAGTGGTCGGACGGACTATGGCTACACCTTC
TRBV14,TRBJ2-5,NA,15,TRBD2,CASSRQTSGKETQYF,TGTGCCAGCAGCCGCCAAACTAGCGGGAAAGAGACCCAGTACTTC
TRBV20-1,TRBJ2-7,few,14,NA,CSARGAGTRGEQYF,TGCAGTGCTAGAGGGGCCGGGACTCGGGGCGAGCAGTACTTC
TRBV7-9,TRBJ2-7,NA,14,NA,CASSQKGGPSRQYF,TGTGCCAGCAGCCAAAAGGGGGGGCCGTCTCGGCAGTACTTC
TRBV28,TRBJ2-7,NA,16,NA,CASSIKTHRVNYEQYF,TGTGCCAGCAGTATAAAGACCCACAGGGTCAACTACGAGCAGTACTTC
TRBV20-1,TRBJ2-7,many,12,NA,CSAGPWGPEQYF,TGCAGTGCCGGCCCATGGGGTCCCGAGCAGTACTTC
TRBV12-3/TRBV12-4,TRBJ1-2,NA,14,NA,CASSTQRTMGGYTF,TGTGCCAGCAGTACCCAACGGACAATGGGAGGCTACACCTTC
TRBV7-2,TRBJ2-1,few,12,NA,CASSPINNEQFF,TGTGCCAGCAGTCCTATAAACAATGAGCAGTTCTTC
TRBV27,TRBJ1-5,NA,18,TRBD1,CASSSGPKPGQGFQPQHF,TGTGCCAGCAGTTCCGGCCCAAAACCGGGACAGGGATTTCAGCCCCAGCATTTT
TRBV7-9,TRBJ2-1,NA,16,TRBD1,CASSLASGTGGDEQFF,TGTGCCAGCAGCTTAGCTTCCGGGACAGGGGGGGATGAGCAGTTCTTC
TRBV12-3/TRBV12-4,TRBJ1-5,NA,15,TRBD1,CASSKPQGADQPQHF,TGTGCCAGCAGTAAACCACAGGGGGCCGATCAGCCCCAGCATTTT
TRBV7-9,TRBJ2-5,many,15,TRBD1,CASSATGTAQETQYF,TGTGCCAGCAGCGCTACCGGGACAGCCCAAGAGACCCAGTACTTC
TRBV7-9,TRBJ2-7,NA,15,TRBD1,CASSLLGTGDVEQYF,TGTGCCAGCAGCCTCCTTGGGACAGGGGATGTCGAGCAGTACTTC
TRBV3-1,TRBJ1-2,once,15,TRBD1,CASSPTGKFVYGYTF,TGTGCCAGCAGTCCGACAGGGAAATTCGTCTATGGCTACACCTTC
TRBV3-1,TRBJ2-5,few,14,NA,CASSQRGFQETQYF,TGTGCCAGCAGCCAGAGAGGATTCCAAGAGACCCAGTACTTC
TRBV4-2,TRBJ2-7,many,18,TRBD2,CASSQDVYLAGETYEQYF,TGTGCCAGCAGCCAAGATGTCTATCTAGCGGGGGAGACCTACGAGCAGTACTTC
TRBV4-1,TRBJ2-1,NA,20,TRBD2,CASNQGLAGAQSRGYNEQFF,TGCGCCAGCAACCAAGGACTAGCGGGAGCCCAATCCAGAGGCTACAATGAGCAGTTCTTC
TRBV29-1,TRBJ2-7,NA,14,NA,CSVEEASEPYEQYF,TGCAGCGTTGAGGAAGCGAGTGAACCCTACGAGCAGTACTTC
TRBV6-1,TRBJ2-7,NA,15,TRBD2,CASSDPAGGYYEQYF,TGTGCCAGCAGTGACCCAGCGGGAGGATACTACGAGCAGTACTTC
TRBV7-2,TRBJ1-6,few,15,NA,CASSLLGVYNSPLHF,TGTGCCAGCAGCTTACTGGGGGTCTATAATTCACCCCTCCACTTT
TRBV20-1,TRBJ2-4,few,15,NA,CSARISQLAKNIQYF,TGCAGTGCCCGGATCAGTCAACTAGCCAAAAACATTCAGTACTTC
TRBV19,TRBJ2-7,NA,14,NA,CASSIGTASYEQYF,TGTGCCAGTAGTATAGGTACAGCCTCCTACGAGCAGTACTTC
TRBV2,TRBJ2-1,NA,17,TRBD2,CASSEAWTSGRGDEQFF,TGTGCCAGCAGTGAAGCTTGGACTAGCGGGAGGGGGGACGAGCAGTTCTTC
TRBV20-1,TRBJ2-7,few,14,NA,CSARDKRVAYEQYF,TGCAGTGCTAGAGACAAGCGGGTCGCCTACGAGCAGTACTTC
TRBV20-1,TRBJ2-1,NA,18,TRBD2,CSALTSGSVTSSYNEQFF,TGCAGTGCTTTGACTAGCGGGAGCGTAACTAGCTCCTACAATGAGCAGTTCTTC
TRBV20-1,TRBJ1-1,few,14,NA,CSASQHGMGTEAFF,TGCAGTGCTAGTCAACATGGTATGGGCACTGAAGCTTTCTTT
TRBV7-9,TRBJ2-3,few,16,NA,CASSSLHRIDTDTQYF,TGTGCCAGCAGCTCATTGCACAGGATTGACACAGATACGCAGTATTTT